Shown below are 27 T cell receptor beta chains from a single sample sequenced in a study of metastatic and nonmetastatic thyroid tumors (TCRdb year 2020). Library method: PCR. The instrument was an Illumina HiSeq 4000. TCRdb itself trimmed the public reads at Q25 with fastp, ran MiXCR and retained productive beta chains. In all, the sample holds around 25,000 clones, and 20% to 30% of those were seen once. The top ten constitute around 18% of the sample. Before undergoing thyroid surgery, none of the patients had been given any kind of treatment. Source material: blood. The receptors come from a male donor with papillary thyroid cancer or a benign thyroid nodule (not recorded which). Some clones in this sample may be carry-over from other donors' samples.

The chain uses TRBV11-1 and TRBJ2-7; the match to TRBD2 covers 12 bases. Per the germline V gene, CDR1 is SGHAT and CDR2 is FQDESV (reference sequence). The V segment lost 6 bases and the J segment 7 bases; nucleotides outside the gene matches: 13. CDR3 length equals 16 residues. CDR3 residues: CASSTSRLAGVVEQYF. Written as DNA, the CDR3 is TGTGCCAGCAGTACTTCTCGACTAGCGGGAGTAGTGGAGCAGTACTTC. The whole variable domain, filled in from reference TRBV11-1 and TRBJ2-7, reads EAEVAQSPRYKITEKSQAVAFWCDPISGHATLYWYRQILGQGPELLVQFQDESVVDDSQLPKDRFSAERLKGVDSTLKIQPAELGDSAMYLCASSTSRLAGVVEQYFGPGTRLTVT.

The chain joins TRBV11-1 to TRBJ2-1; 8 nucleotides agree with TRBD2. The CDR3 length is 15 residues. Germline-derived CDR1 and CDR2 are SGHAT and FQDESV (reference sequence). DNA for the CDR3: TGTGTCAGTAGCTTAAGACTAGCGAGCGGGGGTGAGCAGTTCTTC. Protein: CVSSLRLASGGEQFF.

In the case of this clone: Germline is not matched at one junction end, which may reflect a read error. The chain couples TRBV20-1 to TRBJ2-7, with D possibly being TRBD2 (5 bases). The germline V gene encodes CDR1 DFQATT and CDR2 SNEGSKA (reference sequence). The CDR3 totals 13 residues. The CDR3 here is CSSRGRTAYEQYF. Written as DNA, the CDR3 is TGCAGTTCTAGAGGTAGGACTGCCTACGAGCAGTACTTC.

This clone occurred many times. For the CDR3, the DNA is TGTGCCAGCAGCAGGGGTGCAACTAATGAAAAACTGTTTTTT. Protein: CASSRGATNEKLFF. The chain employs TRBV2 and TRBJ1-4, with D possibly TRBD1 on 6 matching bases. With 6 bases removed from V and 0 bases from J, the gap between germline ends came to 8 bases. This CDR3 is built from 14 residues. Germline-derived CDR1 and CDR2 are SNHLY and FYNNEI.

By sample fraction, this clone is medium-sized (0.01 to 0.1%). The CDR3 DNA reads as TGTGCCAGCAGTTTGGCGGGAGTGGACGAGCAGTACTTC. This codes for CASSLAGVDEQYF. V and J are TRBV27 and TRBJ2-7; 7 bases fit TRBD2. V lost 3 bases and J lost 5; bases outside the gene matches: 4. Germline V lookup: CDR1 MNHEY, CDR2 SMNVEV (reference sequence). The CDR3 extends over 13 amino acids.

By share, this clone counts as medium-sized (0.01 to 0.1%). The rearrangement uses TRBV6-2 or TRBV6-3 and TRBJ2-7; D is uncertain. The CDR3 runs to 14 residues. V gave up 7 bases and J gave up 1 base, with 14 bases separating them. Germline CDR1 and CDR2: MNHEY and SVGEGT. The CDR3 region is CASTSWAESYEQYF. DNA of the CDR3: TGTGCCAGCACCAGCTGGGCAGAGTCCTACGAGCAGTACTTC.

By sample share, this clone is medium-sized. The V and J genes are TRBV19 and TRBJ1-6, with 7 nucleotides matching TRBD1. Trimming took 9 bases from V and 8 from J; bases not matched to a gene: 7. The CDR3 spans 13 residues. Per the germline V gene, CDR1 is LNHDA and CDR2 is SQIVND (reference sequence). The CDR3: CASRDSWDSPLHF. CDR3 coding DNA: TGTGCCAGCCGGGACAGTTGGGATTCACCCCTCCACTTT.

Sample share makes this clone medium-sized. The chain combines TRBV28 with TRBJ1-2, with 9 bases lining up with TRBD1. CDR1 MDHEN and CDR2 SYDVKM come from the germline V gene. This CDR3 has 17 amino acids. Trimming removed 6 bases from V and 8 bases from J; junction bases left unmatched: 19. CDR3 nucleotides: TGTGCCAGCAGGGGAAGGGACCGGGACAGGGCAGTAAGGGGCTACACCTTC. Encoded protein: CASRGRDRDRAVRGYTF.

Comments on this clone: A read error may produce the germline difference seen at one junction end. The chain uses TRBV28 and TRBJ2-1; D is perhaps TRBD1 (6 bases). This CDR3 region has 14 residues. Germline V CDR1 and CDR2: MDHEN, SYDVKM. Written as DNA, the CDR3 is TGTGCCAGCAGGTGGCAGGGGCCGCGGAATGTGCAGTTCTTC. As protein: CASRWQGPRNVQFF.

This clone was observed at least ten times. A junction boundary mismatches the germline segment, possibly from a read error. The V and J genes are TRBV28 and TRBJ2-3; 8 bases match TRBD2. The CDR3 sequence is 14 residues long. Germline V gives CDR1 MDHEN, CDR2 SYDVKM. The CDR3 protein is CASSFSGSTGRRDF. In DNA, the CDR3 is TGTGCCAGCAGTTTCAGCGGGAGCACGGGTCGAAGGGATTTT. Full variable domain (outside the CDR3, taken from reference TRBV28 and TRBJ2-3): DVKVTQSSRYLVKRTGEKVFLECVQDMDHENMFWYRQDPGLGLRLIYFSYDVKMKEKGDIPEGYSVSREKKERFSLILESASTNQTSMYLCASSFSGSTGRRDFGPGTRLTVL.

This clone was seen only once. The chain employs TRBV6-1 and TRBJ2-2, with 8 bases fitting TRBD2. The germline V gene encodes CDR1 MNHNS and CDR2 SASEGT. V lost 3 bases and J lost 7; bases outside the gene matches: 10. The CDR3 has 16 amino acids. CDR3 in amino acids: CASSDASGGQGGELFF. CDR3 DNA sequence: TGTGCCAGCAGTGACGCGTCGGGGGGGCAGGGCGGGGAGCTGTTTTTT.

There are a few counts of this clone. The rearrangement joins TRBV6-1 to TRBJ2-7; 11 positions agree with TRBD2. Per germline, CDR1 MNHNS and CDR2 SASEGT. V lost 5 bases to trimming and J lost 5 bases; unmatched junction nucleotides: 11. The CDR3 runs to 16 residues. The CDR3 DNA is TGTGCCAGCAGTCCGGGACTAGCGGAGCCTCGACACGAGCAGTACTTC. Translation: CASSPGLAEPRHEQYF.

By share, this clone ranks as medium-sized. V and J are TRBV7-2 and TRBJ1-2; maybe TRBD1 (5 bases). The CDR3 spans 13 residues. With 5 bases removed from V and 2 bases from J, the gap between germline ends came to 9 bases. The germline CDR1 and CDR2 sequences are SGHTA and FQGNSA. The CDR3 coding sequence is TGTGCCAGCAGCCGGGACGGGAACTATGGCTACACCTTC. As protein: CASSRDGNYGYTF.

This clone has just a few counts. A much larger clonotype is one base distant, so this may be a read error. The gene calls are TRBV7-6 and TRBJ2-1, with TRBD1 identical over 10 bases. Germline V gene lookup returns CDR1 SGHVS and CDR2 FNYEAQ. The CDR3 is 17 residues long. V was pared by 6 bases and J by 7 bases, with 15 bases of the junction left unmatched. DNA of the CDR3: TGTGCCAGCAGTCAACGGTCTACGGGACAGGGGTCGAATGAGCAGTTCTTC. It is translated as CASSQRSTGQGSNEQFF.

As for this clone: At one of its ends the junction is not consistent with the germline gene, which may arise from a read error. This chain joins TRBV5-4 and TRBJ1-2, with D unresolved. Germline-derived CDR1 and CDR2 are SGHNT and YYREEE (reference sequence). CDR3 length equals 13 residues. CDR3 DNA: TGTGCCAGCAGCTTGTCGCAGAACTATGGCTACTCTTTC. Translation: CASSLSQNYGYSF.

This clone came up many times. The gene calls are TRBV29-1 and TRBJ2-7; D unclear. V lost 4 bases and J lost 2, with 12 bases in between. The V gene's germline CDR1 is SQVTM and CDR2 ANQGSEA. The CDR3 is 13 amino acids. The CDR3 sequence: CSVVSDGTYEQYF. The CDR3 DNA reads TGCAGCGTTGTGTCGGACGGAACCTACGAGCAGTACTTC.

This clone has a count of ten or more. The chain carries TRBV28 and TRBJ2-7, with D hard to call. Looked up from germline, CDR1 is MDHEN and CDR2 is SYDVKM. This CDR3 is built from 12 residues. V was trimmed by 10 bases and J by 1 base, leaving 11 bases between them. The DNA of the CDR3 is TGTGCCACCTTTGGTGGGTCCTACGAGCAGTACTTC. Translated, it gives CATFGGSYEQYF.

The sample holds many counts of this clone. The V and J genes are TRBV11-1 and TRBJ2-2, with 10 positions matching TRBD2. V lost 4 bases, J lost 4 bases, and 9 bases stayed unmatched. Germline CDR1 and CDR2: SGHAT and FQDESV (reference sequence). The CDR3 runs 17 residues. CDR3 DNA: TGTGCCAGCAGCTACTATGGACTAGCGGAGTTCACCGGGGAGCTGTTTTTT. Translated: CASSYYGLAEFTGELFF.

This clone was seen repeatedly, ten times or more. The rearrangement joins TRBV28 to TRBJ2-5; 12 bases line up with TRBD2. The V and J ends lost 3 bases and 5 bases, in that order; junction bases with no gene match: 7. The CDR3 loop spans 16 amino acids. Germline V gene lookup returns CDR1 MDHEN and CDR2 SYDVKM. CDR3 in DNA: TGTGCCAGCAGTTTCACTAGCGGGAGGATTGAGGAGACCCAGTACTTC. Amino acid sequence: CASSFTSGRIEETQYF. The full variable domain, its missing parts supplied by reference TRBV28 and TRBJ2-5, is DVKVTQSSRYLVKRTGEKVFLECVQDMDHENMFWYRQDPGLGLRLIYFSYDVKMKEKGDIPEGYSVSREKKERFSLILESASTNQTSMYLCASSFTSGRIEETQYFGPGTRLLVL.

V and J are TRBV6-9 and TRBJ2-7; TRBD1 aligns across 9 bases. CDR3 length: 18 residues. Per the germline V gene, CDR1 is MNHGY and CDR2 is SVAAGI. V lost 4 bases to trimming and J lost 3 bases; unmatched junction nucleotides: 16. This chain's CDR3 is CASSSSLLTDRGGYEQYF. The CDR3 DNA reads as TGTGCCAGCAGTTCCTCCCTTCTAACGGACAGGGGCGGCTACGAGCAGTACTTC.

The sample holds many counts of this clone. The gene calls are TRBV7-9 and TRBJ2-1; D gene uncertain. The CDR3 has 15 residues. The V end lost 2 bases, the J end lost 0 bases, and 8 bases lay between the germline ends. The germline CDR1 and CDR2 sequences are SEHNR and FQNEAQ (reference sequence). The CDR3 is CASSLRVFSYNEQFF. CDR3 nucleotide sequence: TGTGCCAGCAGCTTACGCGTGTTCTCCTACAATGAGCAGTTCTTC.

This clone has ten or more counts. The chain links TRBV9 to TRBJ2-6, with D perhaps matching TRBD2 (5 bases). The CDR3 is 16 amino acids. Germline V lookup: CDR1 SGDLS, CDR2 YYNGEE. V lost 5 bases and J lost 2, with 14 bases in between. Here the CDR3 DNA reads TGTGCCAGCAGAGCGGACGGACGCGCTGGGGCCAACGTCCTGACTTTC. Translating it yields CASRADGRAGANVLTF.

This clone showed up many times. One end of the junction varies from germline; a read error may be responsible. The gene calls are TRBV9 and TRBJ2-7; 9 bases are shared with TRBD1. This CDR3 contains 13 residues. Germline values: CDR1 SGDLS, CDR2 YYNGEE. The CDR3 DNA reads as TGTGCCAGCCCGTGGGACAGGGTCTACGAGCGGTACTTC. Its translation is CASPWDRVYERYF.

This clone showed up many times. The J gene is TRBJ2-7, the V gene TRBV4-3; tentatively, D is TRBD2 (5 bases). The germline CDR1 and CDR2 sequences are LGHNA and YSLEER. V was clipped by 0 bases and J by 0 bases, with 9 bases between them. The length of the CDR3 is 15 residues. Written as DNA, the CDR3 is TGCGCCAGCAGCCAAGAAGGTCGGGGCTCCTACGAGCAGTACTTC. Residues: CASSQEGRGSYEQYF.

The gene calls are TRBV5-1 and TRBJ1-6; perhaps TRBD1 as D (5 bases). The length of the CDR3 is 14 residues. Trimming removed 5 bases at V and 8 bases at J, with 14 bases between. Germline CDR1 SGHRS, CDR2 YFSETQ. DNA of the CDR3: TGCGCCAGCAGTTGGGACGGGAGGGATTCACCCCTCCACTTT. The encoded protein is CASSWDGRDSPLHF.

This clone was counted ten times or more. The CDR3 region has the DNA TGTGCCAGCAGCTTCCCCGGGAGGGCCGGTCGATCGGATACGCAGTATTTT. Protein sequence: CASSFPGRAGRSDTQYF. The chain recombines TRBV7-2 with TRBJ2-3; TRBD2 matches at 8 bases. Germline V CDR1 and CDR2: SGHTA, FQGNSA. J lost 6 bases, V lost 3 bases, and 14 bases had no gene match. The CDR3 sequence is 17 residues long. Complete variable domain (other parts from reference TRBV7-2 and TRBJ2-3): GAGVSQSPSNKVTEKGKDVELRCDPISGHTALYWYRQSLGQGLEFLIYFQGNSAPDKSGLPSDRFSAERTGGSVSTLTIQRTQQEDSAVYLCASSFPGRAGRSDTQYFGPGTRLTVL.

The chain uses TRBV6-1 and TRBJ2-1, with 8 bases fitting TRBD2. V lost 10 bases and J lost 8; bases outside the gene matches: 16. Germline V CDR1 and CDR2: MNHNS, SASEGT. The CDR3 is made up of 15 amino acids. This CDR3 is CANSRGTRGWDEQFF. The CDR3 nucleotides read TGTGCCAACAGCCGAGGGACTAGAGGGTGGGATGAGCAGTTCTTC.